The 6 T cell receptor beta chains given below trace back to one sample, sequenced in a study of metastatic and nonmetastatic thyroid tumors (TCRdb year 2020). No treatment had been received by any patient before thyroid surgery. The library was prepared using PCR. Sequenced on an Illumina HiSeq 4000. TCRdb passed the public sequencing reads through fastp at Q25 and MiXCR, retaining productive beta sequences. This sample gives 35,000 to 45,000 clones in total; more than 25% of them show up just once. Clones ranked in the top ten supply approximately 10% of the sample. The material sequenced was blood. These receptors were collected from a male donor with papillary thyroid cancer or a benign thyroid nodule (not recorded which). Some clones in this sample may be carry-over from other donors' samples.

A few counts support this clone. This chain connects TRBV28 to TRBJ1-1; the D is unclear. The CDR3 has 11 amino acids. V dropped 1 base and J dropped 4 bases, with 1 base sitting between them. CDR1 is MDHEN and CDR2 is SYDVKM in the germline V gene. CDR3 protein: CASSLSTEAFF. Written as DNA, the CDR3 is TGTGCCAGCAGTTTATCCACTGAAGCTTTCTTT.

This clone has just a few counts. The V call is TRBV6-5, the J call TRBJ2-7, with a weak D call TRBD2 (6 bases). Trimming took off 0 bases at V and 3 bases at J, with 6 bases between the two ends. Germline V gene data show CDR1 as MNHEY and CDR2 as SVGAGI. The CDR3 extends over 13 amino acids. Written as DNA, the CDR3 is TGTGCCAGCAGTTACTCGACTAGCTACGAGCAGTACTTC. Translating gives CASSYSTSYEQYF.

The V call is TRBV20-1, the J call TRBJ1-2, with TRBD1 identical over 9 bases. CDR1 is DFQATT, CDR2 SNEGSKA, per germline (reference sequence). The CDR3 totals 13 residues. Germline trimming cut 5 bases from V and 5 bases from J; bases unmatched to any gene: 6. The CDR3 region has the DNA TGCAGTGCTCGGGGACAGGGAAGTTATGGCTACACCTTC. Its translation: CSARGQGSYGYTF.

The chain recombines TRBV20-1 with TRBJ2-4, with D perhaps TRBD1 or TRBD2 (5 bases each). V was trimmed by 1 base and J by 0 bases, leaving 10 bases between them. Germline CDR1 and CDR2: DFQATT and SNEGSKA (reference sequence). The CDR3 extends over 15 amino acids. The CDR3 nucleotides read TGCAGTGCTAGAGGGGACGGAAAAGCCAAAAACATTCAGTACTTC. It codes for CSARGDGKAKNIQYF.

This clone has a handful of counts. The V gene is TRBV6-6, the J gene TRBJ2-1; TRBD2 agrees at 9 bases. Trimming cost V 0 bases and J 2 bases; bases outside gene matches: 2. Germline CDR1 reads MNHNY; CDR2 reads SVGAGI (reference sequence). CDR3 length: 16 amino acids. The DNA for the CDR3 is TGTGCCAGCAGTTACTCAGCGGGAGGCGCCTACAATGAGCAGTTCTTC. Its translation is CASSYSAGGAYNEQFF.

The chain joins TRBV20-1 to TRBJ2-2; 9 bases align to TRBD1. Germline-derived CDR1 and CDR2 are DFQATT and SNEGSKA (reference sequence). This CDR3 region has 15 residues. The ends lost 5 bases at V and 4 bases at J; junction bases unmatched: 8. CDR3 DNA: TGCAGTGCTCCCCGAGGACAGGGGCTCACCGGGGAGCTGTTTTTT. This codes for CSAPRGQGLTGELFF.